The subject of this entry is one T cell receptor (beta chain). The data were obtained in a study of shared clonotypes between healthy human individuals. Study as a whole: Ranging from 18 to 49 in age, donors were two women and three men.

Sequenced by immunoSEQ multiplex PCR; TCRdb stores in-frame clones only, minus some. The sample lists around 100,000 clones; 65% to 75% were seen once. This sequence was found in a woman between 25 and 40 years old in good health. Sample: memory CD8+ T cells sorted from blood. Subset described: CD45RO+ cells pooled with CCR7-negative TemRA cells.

This CDR3 reads CASPMGDTQYF. CDR3 sequence (DNA): TGTGCCAGCCCCATGGGAGATACGCAGTATTTT. The rearrangement links TRBV7-6 to TRBJ2-3; D ambiguous. Germline values: CDR1 SGHVS, CDR2 FNYEAQ. V gave up 8 bases and J gave up 5 bases, with 8 bases separating them. The CDR3 has 11 residues.